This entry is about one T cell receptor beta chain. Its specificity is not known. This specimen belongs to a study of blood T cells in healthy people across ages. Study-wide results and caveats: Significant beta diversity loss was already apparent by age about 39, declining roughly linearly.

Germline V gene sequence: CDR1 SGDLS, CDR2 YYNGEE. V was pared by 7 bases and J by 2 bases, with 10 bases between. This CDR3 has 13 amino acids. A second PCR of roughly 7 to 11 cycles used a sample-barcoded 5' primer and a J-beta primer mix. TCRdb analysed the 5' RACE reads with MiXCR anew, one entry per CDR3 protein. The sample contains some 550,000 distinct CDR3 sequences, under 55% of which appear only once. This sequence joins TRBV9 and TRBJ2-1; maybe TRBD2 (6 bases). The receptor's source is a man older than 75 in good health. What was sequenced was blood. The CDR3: CASRGKPYNEQFF. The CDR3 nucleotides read TGTGCCAGCCGGGGGAAGCCCTACAATGAGCAGTTCTTC.